These 5 T cell receptor beta chains came from one sample sequenced in a study of T cell repertoires in urothelial bladder cancer. The method was immunoSEQ multiplex PCR; TCRdb's version includes in-frame clones alone and lacks a portion of them. Of about 13,000 clones listed, 66% are singletons. The sequenced sample was tumor-infiltrating cells from bladder cancer. The receptors here all came from a human donor with urothelial carcinoma.

V usage is TRBV5-1 and J usage is TRBJ1-6; D gene uncertain. CDR3 length: 16 residues. Trimming removed 0 bases at V and 7 bases at J, with 14 bases between. The germline gives CDR1 SGHRS, CDR2 YFSETQ. In DNA, the CDR3 is TGCGCCAGCAGCTTGGAGGCGCCTGCGAGGAATTCACCCCTCCACTTT. Its translation: CASSLEAPARNSPLHF.

The J gene is TRBJ2-5, the V gene TRBV11-2, with D perhaps TRBD1 (6 bases). This CDR3 spans 12 amino acids. The V end lost 3 bases, the J end lost 5 bases, and 7 bases lay between the germline ends. Germline CDR1 reads SGHAT; CDR2 reads FQNNGV. CDR3 residues: CASSLQGETQYF. The CDR3 DNA is TGTGCCAGCAGCTTGCAGGGGGAGACCCAGTACTTC.

This clone has more than one count but fewer than ten. The chain is built from TRBV28 and TRBJ1-5; TRBD1 is a possible D gene (5 bases). The germline gives CDR1 MDHEN, CDR2 SYDVKM. The CDR3 totals 14 residues. The V end was cut by 4 bases, the J end by 5 bases, with 12 bases between. The CDR3 here is CASSSLRGYQPQHF. The CDR3 DNA is TGTGCCAGCAGTTCCCTCCGGGGGTATCAGCCCCAGCATTTT.

J is TRBJ2-5 and V is TRBV27; D may be TRBD1 (6 bases). The CDR3 is 13 amino acids. V was pared by 6 bases and J by 5 bases, with 13 bases between. Germline V lookup: CDR1 MNHEY, CDR2 SMNVEV (reference sequence). The CDR3 region has the DNA TGTGCCAGCAGAAAGGGGGTTGGGGAGACCCAGTACTTC. Protein: CASRKGVGETQYF.

The V call is TRBV7-9, the J call TRBJ2-5; TRBD2 agrees at 10 bases. CDR1 and CDR2 (germline): SEHNR, FQNEAQ (reference sequence). CDR3 size: 16 residues. Unmatched junction bases numbered 12, after V lost 5 bases and J lost 6 bases. In DNA, the CDR3 is TGTGCCAGCAGCACCACTAGCGGGGCCCCGGGAAAGACCCAGTACTTC. Its protein product is CASSTTSGAPGKTQYF.